These 4 T cell receptor beta chains were sequenced from one sample in a study of OX40 agonist ivuxolimab in advanced cancers. Measured with immunoSEQ multiplex PCR; TCRdb has only the in-frame clones, and not every one. The table has about 35,000 clones, approximately 72% seen once; the top ten hold roughly 13%. Sequences were derived from CD4+ or CD8+ T cells sorted from blood, sampled in a trial of the OX40 agonist ivuxolimab. The source is an adult with an advanced solid tumor such as melanoma, head and neck, liver or kidney cancer.

This chain joins TRBV7-8 and TRBJ1-1; 10 positions match TRBD1. Trimming at V came to 5 bases and at J to 4 bases, leaving 7 bases not matched to a gene. The V gene's germline CDR1 is SGHVS and CDR2 FQNEAQ. CDR3 length: 15 residues. The chain's CDR3 is CASSPNRDRGTEAFF. CDR3 in DNA: TGTGCCAGCAGCCCCAACCGGGACAGGGGCACTGAAGCTTTCTTT.

The V call is TRBV28, the J call TRBJ1-5; no clear D gene. This CDR3 has 16 amino acids. The V gene lost 4 bases and the J gene lost 4 bases, with 17 bases spanning the gap. CDR1 MDHEN and CDR2 SYDVKM come from the germline V gene. CDR3 sequence reads: CASSSPGMGANQPQHF. The CDR3 bases are TGTGCCAGCAGTTCCCCAGGAATGGGAGCAAATCAGCCCCAGCATTTT. Full variable domain (outside the CDR3, taken from reference TRBV28 and TRBJ1-5): DVKVTQSSRYLVKRTGEKVFLECVQDMDHENMFWYRQDPGLGLRLIYFSYDVKMKEKGDIPEGYSVSREKKERFSLILESASTNQTSMYLCASSSPGMGANQPQHFGDGTRLSIL.

The rearrangement joins TRBV6-1 to TRBJ2-3; D gene ambiguous. Per germline, CDR1 MNHNS and CDR2 SASEGT. The CDR3 spans 13 residues. Trimming cost V 7 bases and J 5 bases, with 13 bases left between them. CDR3 amino acids: CASTGSPEDTQYF. The CDR3, as DNA: TGTGCCAGCACCGGGTCCCCTGAAGATACGCAGTATTTT.

The chain links TRBV27 to TRBJ2-2, with 7 bases identical to TRBD1. This CDR3 is built from 15 residues. From germline, CDR1 is MNHEY and CDR2 SMNVEV (reference sequence). The ends lost 4 bases at V and 4 bases at J; junction bases unmatched: 6. As DNA, the CDR3 is TGTGCCAGCAGTTCTTGGGACAGTTTCACCGGGGAGCTGTTTTTT. Translating gives CASSSWDSFTGELFF.